A selection of T cell receptor beta chains follows, all from one sample in a study of blood T cell repertoires in COVID-19. Clones were read by immunoSEQ multiplex PCR, and TCRdb kept only the in-frame ones, dropping some. In the table there are roughly 290,000 clones, over 75% of which are singletons. Sequencing was carried out using peripheral blood. The receptors come from a human donor with COVID-19, enrolled during active disease. The donor label of this sample is uncertain. The CDR3 runs from the conserved cysteine through the conserved F or W. The D gene is left open where the match is weak. Clone sizes are given selectively: once, few, many, or a class where the clone is expanded.

j_gene,v_gene,abundance,d_gene,CDR3aa,CDR3nt
TRBJ1-3,TRBV9,NA,TRBD1,CASSVENRGPGNTIYF,TGTGCCAGCAGCGTAGAGAACAGGGGGCCTGGAAACACCATATATTTT
TRBJ2-3,TRBV30,NA,NA,CAWRLGRGPDTQYF,TGTGCCTGGAGGTTAGGGCGGGGGCCCGATACGCAGTATTTT
TRBJ2-5,TRBV7-2,NA,TRBD1,CASSLTGGDQETQYF,TGTGCCAGCAGCTTGACAGGGGGCGACCAAGAGACCCAGTACTTC
TRBJ1-4,TRBV19,NA,TRBD1,CASRYRGQANEKLFF,TGTGCCAGTAGGTACAGGGGGCAGGCTAATGAAAAACTGTTTTTT
TRBJ1-1,TRBV11-3,NA,NA,CASSVNGEVTEAFF,TGTGCCAGCAGCGTTAACGGGGAGGTGACTGAAGCTTTCTTT
TRBJ2-5,TRBV24-1,NA,TRBD1,CATSAQGVETQYF,TGTGCCACCAGTGCTCAGGGGGTTGAGACCCAGTACTTC
TRBJ1-2,TRBV7-9,NA,NA,CASSLSFRGARGRNGYTF,TGTGCCAGCAGCTTATCGTTTCGTGGTGCCAGGGGAAGGAATGGCTACACCTTC
TRBJ1-6,TRBV28,NA,NA,CASSSQGGRLLPLHF,TGTGCCAGCAGTTCCCAGGGAGGCAGGCTTCTACCCCTCCACTTT
TRBJ2-1,TRBV7-7,NA,TRBD2,CASSLHAGLAGNEQFF,TGTGCTAGCAGCTTACACGCGGGACTAGCGGGAAATGAGCAGTTCTTC
TRBJ2-1,TRBV4-1,NA,TRBD2,CASSGRTSGLTYNEQFF,TGCGCCAGCAGCGGACGGACTAGCGGTCTTACCTACAATGAGCAGTTCTTC
TRBJ2-5,TRBV27,NA,TRBD2,CASGKAGLGETQYF,TGTGCCAGCGGTAAAGCGGGATTGGGAGAGACCCAGTACTTC
TRBJ2-1,TRBV29-1,NA,NA,CSVDRGAAYNEQFF,TGCAGCGTTGACCGGGGGGCGGCTTACAATGAGCAGTTCTTC
TRBJ1-1,TRBV5-4,NA,NA,CASSSQVKNTEAFF,TGTGCCAGCAGCTCACAGGTAAAGAACACTGAAGCTTTCTTT
TRBJ2-7,TRBV27,NA,TRBD1,CASSLGQGLPSVYEQYF,TGTGCCAGCAGTTTGGGACAGGGGCTCCCCTCAGTCTACGAGCAGTACTTC
TRBJ1-4,TRBV19,NA,NA,CASSIGTAPTNEKLFF,TGTGCCAGTAGTATAGGGACAGCTCCAACTAATGAAAAACTGTTTTTT
TRBJ2-7,TRBV5-1,NA,TRBD1,CASVPGTESSYEQYF,TGCGCCAGCGTGCCCGGGACAGAAAGCTCCTACGAGCAGTACTTC
TRBJ1-6,TRBV4-3,NA,NA,CASSQGRNSPLHF,TGCGCCAGCAGCCAAGGCCGGAATTCACCCCTCCACTTT
TRBJ1-6,TRBV6-5,NA,NA,CASRTGVNSPLHF,TGTGCCAGCAGAACAGGAGTCAATTCACCCCTCCACTTT
TRBJ1-5,TRBV28,NA,TRBD1,CASSLDRGPQPQHF,TGTGCCAGCAGTCTCGACAGGGGGCCTCAGCCCCAGCATTTT
TRBJ2-1,TRBV18,NA,TRBD2,CASSPLTSGTHNEQFF,TGTGCCAGCTCACCGTTGACTAGCGGGACGCACAATGAGCAGTTCTTC
TRBJ1-6,TRBV5-8,NA,NA,CASSFTGHNSPLHF,TGTGCCAGCAGCTTTACAGGACATAATTCACCCCTCCACTTT
TRBJ1-3,TRBV15,NA,NA,CATSTGNSGNTIYF,TGTGCCACCAGCACCGGGAACTCTGGAAACACCATATATTTT
TRBJ1-4,TRBV11-2,once,NA,CASSLQATNEKLFF,TGTGCCAGCAGCCTACAGGCAACTAATGAAAAACTGTTTTTT
TRBJ1-5,TRBV30,NA,NA,CAWSARVTSNQPQHF,TGTGCCTGGAGTGCACGAGTTACTAGCAATCAGCCCCAGCATTTT
TRBJ2-1,TRBV2,NA,NA,CASSVVGSGEQFF,TGTGCCAGCAGTGTAGTAGGTTCAGGGGAGCAGTTCTTC
TRBJ2-1,TRBV11-3,NA,NA,CASSLDRGWDEQFF,TGTGCCAGCAGCTTAGATAGGGGTTGGGATGAGCAGTTCTTC
TRBJ2-1,TRBV29-1,NA,TRBD2,CSVTSLAGASNEQFF,TGCAGCGTTACTAGTCTAGCGGGAGCCTCCAATGAGCAGTTCTTC
TRBJ2-2,TRBV7-2,NA,NA,CASSFSGHTGELFF,TGTGCCAGCAGCTTCAGCGGACACACCGGGGAGCTGTTTTTT
TRBJ2-7,TRBV7-2,NA,TRBD2,CASSHPGLPIGQYF,TGTGCCAGCAGTCACCCGGGACTACCAATAGGGCAGTACTTC
TRBJ2-3,TRBV19,NA,TRBD2,CASSTSGSSTDTQYF,TGTGCCAGTAGTACTAGCGGGAGTAGCACAGATACGCAGTATTTT
TRBJ2-7,TRBV6-5,NA,TRBD2,CASISKALADYEQYF,TGTGCCAGCATCTCTAAGGCTCTAGCGGACTACGAGCAGTACTTC
TRBJ2-1,TRBV7-3,NA,TRBD2,CASSLPSGNEQFF,TGTGCCAGCAGCTTACCTAGCGGCAATGAGCAGTTCTTC
TRBJ2-5,TRBV19,NA,TRBD2,CASSLLAGETQYF,TGTGCCAGTAGCTTACTAGCGGGGGAGACCCAGTACTTC
TRBJ2-7,TRBV7-9,NA,NA,CASSPGFASSPYEQYF,TGTGCCAGCAGCCCGGGGTTTGCCAGTTCCCCCTACGAGCAGTACTTC
TRBJ1-5,TRBV27,NA,NA,CASSLWAFITYSNQPQHF,TGTGCCAGCAGTTTATGGGCCTTTATAACCTATAGCAATCAGCCCCAGCATTTT
TRBJ1-2,TRBV3-1/TRBV3-2,NA,NA,CASSPVREGGYTF,TGTGCCAGCAGCCCCGTCAGGGAAGGTGGCTACACCTTC
TRBJ2-7,TRBV7-6,NA,NA,CASSLGRGASYEQYF,TGTGCCAGCAGCTTAGGCCGGGGAGCGTCCTACGAGCAGTACTTC
TRBJ1-5,TRBV19,NA,NA,CASSPGWEPQHF,TGTGCCAGTAGTCCGGGATGGGAGCCCCAGCATTTT
TRBJ2-5,TRBV7-2,NA,NA,CASSLGRGETQYF,TGTGCCAGCAGCTTGGGAAGGGGGGAGACCCAGTACTTC
TRBJ1-1,TRBV30,NA,NA,CASIIGNTEAFF,TGTGCCTCAATCATCGGGAACACTGAAGCTTTCTTT
TRBJ1-2,TRBV19,once,TRBD1,CASSPGTDRGDGYTF,TGTGCCAGTAGTCCGGGAACGGACAGGGGTGATGGCTACACCTTC
TRBJ2-3,TRBV7-2,NA,NA,CASSLVVRDTQYF,TGTGCCAGCAGCTTAGTAGTCCGGGATACGCAGTATTTT
TRBJ1-2,TRBV11-2,few,NA,CASSPSPWTEYGYTF,TGTGCCAGCAGCCCTAGCCCCTGGACAGAATATGGCTACACCTTC
TRBJ2-2,TRBV2,few,TRBD1,CASSDVGQGDNGELFF,TGTGCCAGCAGTGACGTGGGACAGGGGGACAACGGGGAGCTGTTTTTT
TRBJ2-2,TRBV2,NA,TRBD1,CASRPNRGSGELFF,TGTGCCAGCAGACCTAACAGGGGGTCCGGGGAGCTGTTTTTT
TRBJ1-4,TRBV6-5,NA,NA,CASSYDPGKTEKLFF,TGTGCCAGCAGTTACGATCCGGGGAAAACTGAAAAACTGTTTTTT
TRBJ1-5,TRBV16,NA,NA,CASTTTTTNQPQHF,TGTGCCAGCACCACGACAACGACCAATCAGCCCCAGCATTTT
TRBJ2-3,TRBV11-3,NA,TRBD2,CASSLVAGAGTDTQYF,TGTGCCAGCAGCTTGGTAGCGGGAGCGGGGACAGATACGCAGTATTTT
TRBJ1-1,TRBV5-1,few,TRBD1,CASSRSGTGNTEAFF,TGCGCCAGCAGCCGCTCCGGGACAGGGAACACTGAAGCTTTCTTT
TRBJ1-1,TRBV27,NA,TRBD1,CASRPWDSLNTEAFF,TGTGCCAGCAGGCCGTGGGACAGCTTGAACACTGAAGCTTTCTTT
TRBJ2-1,TRBV7-3,NA,NA,CASSSAGVGNEQFF,TGTGCCAGCAGCTCCGCCGGGGTGGGCAATGAGCAGTTCTTC